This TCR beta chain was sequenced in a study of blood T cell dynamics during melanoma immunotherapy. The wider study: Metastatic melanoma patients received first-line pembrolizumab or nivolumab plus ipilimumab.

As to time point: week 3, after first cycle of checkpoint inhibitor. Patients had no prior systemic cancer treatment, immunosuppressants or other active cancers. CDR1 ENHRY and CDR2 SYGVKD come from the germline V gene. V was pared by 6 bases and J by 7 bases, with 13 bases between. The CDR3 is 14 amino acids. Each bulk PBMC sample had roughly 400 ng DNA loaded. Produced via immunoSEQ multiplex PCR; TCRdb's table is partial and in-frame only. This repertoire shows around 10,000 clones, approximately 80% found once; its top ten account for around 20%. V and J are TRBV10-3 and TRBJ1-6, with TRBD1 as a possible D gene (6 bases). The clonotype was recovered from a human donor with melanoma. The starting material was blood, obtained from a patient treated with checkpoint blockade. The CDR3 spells CAISAGARNSPLHF. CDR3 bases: TGTGCCATCAGCGCAGGGGCTCGGAATTCACCCCTCCACTTT.